The text below deals with one TCR beta chain. Its matching antigen is unknown. Germline V CDR1 and CDR2: KGHSH, LQKENI. V shed 3 bases and J 3 bases; nucleotides not matched to a gene: 9. The CDR3 runs to 16 residues. These data are taken from a study of identical twins. Study-wide findings and caveats: Insertions were fewer in abundant cord blood beta clonotypes, whereas memory repertoires showed none of this pattern. Alpha sequences that were out-of-frame and twin-shared showed an excess of low generation probability.

TCRdb called the 5' RACE reads again in MiXCR, with one record for every CDR3 protein. This table holds around 490,000 distinct CDR3 sequences, around an eighth found once. The same specimen was also included in a second study, on yellow fever vaccine responses in identical twins.

Sequencing input: CD4+ T cells sorted from blood. This clonotype originated in a woman in her late teens or twenties in good health. The rearrangement uses TRBV18 and TRBJ1-1; 8 bases match TRBD1. The CDR3, as DNA: TGTGCCAGCTCACCCCAAGACAGGGGAGGTTACACTGAAGCTTTCTTT. Translating it yields CASSPQDRGGYTEAFF.